This T cell receptor (beta chain) was sequenced during a study of OX40 agonist ivuxolimab in advanced cancers. Study-level background: Dose-escalation patients' cancers were hepatocellular carcinoma, melanoma, renal cell or head and neck cancer. Cohort: roughly 80% men, mean age approximately 66, aged about 20 to 80.

Germline assignment: CDR1 SGDLS and CDR2 YYNGEE. This CDR3 region has 14 residues. V lost 0 bases and J 10 bases, leaving 13 bases between the germline ends. Blood draws occurred at baseline, cycle 4 day 1, and cycle 7 day 1. Libraries were prepared by immunoSEQ multiplex PCR; TCRdb keeps only in-frame clonotypes and omits some of them. This sample has some 76,000 clones; around 90% occur once, and the top ten carry less than 10%. The chain recombines TRBV9 with TRBJ2-2; possibly TRBD2 for D (7 bases). Sequences were derived from CD4+ or CD8+ T cells sorted from blood, sampled in a trial of the OX40 agonist ivuxolimab. This clonotype was sampled from an adult with an advanced solid tumor such as melanoma, head and neck, liver or kidney cancer. In nucleotides, the CDR3 is TGTGCCAGCAGCGTAGGCGGGGGCCGAGAGGAGCTGTTTTTT. This translates into CASSVGGGREELFF.